This T cell receptor beta chain is drawn from a study of post-analysis software for immune sequencing data. Study-wide background: Clinical courses comprised relapsing-remitting, secondary progressive and progressive-relapsing multiple sclerosis. Study-wide results and limits: Patients showed TRBV5-6, TRBV5-1 and TRBV20-1 among four to six TRBV segments more frequent than in controls. A significant reduction in normalized Chao1 diversity was observed in multiple sclerosis patients versus controls. Under the F measure, samples that were prepared in one batch clustered strongly together.

Libraries were made from TCR beta cDNA, and they carried unique molecular identifiers. T cells numbering roughly 0.95 to 10 million yielded roughly 500,000 cDNA molecules. TCRdb analysed the PCR reads with MiXCR anew, one entry per CDR3 protein. The sample holds about 460,000 distinct CDR3 sequences, nearly 45% seen once. This clonotype came up a few times. No antigen is known for it. V shed 8 bases and J 0 bases; nucleotides not matched to a gene: 4. Germline-derived CDR1 and CDR2 are SGHAT and FQDESV (reference sequence). There are 14 residues in the CDR3. The V call is TRBV11-1, the J call TRBJ2-7; 10 bases are a match to TRBD1. The receptor's source is a girl under 18 with multiple sclerosis. The specimen was blood. DNA of the CDR3: TGTGCCAGCGGGGGACAGGGGTCCTCCTACGAGCAGTACTTC. It is translated as CASGGQGSSYEQYF.